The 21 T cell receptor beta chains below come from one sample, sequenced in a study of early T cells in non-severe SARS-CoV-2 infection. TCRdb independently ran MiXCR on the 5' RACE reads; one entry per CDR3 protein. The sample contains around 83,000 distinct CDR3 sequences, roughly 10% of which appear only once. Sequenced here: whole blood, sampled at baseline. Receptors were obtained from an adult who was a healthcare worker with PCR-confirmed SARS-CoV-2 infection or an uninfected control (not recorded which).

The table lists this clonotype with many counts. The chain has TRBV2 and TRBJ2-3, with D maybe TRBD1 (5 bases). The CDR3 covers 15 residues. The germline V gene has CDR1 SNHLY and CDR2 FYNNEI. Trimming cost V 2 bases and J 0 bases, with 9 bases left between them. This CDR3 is CASSELQGSTDTQYF. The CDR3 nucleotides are TGTGCCAGCAGTGAATTGCAGGGTAGCACAGATACGCAGTATTTT.

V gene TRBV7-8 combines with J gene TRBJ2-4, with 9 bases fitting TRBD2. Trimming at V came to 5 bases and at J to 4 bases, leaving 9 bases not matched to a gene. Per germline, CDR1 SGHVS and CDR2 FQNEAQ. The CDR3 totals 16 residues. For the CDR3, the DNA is TGTGCCAGCAGCCCCTTAGCGGGAGCGGTAAAAAACATTCAGTACTTC. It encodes CASSPLAGAVKNIQYF.

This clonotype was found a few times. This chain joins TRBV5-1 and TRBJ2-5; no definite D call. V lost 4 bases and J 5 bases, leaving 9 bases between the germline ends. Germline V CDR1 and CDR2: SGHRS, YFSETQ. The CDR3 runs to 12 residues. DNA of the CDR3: TGCGCCAGCAGCCGGAAGGAGGAGACCCAGTACTTC. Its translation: CASSRKEETQYF.

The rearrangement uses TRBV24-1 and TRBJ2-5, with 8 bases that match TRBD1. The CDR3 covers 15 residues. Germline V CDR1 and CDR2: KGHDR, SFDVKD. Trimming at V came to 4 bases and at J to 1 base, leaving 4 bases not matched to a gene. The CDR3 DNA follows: TGTGCCACCAGTGAGCGACAGGGGCCCCAAGAGACCCAGTACTTC. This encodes CATSERQGPQETQYF.

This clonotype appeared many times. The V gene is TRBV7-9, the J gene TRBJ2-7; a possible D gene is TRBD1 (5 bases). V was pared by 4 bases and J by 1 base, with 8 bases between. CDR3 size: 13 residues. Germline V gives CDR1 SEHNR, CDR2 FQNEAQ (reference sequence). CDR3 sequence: CASSSDRSYEQYF. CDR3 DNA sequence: TGTGCCAGCAGCTCCGACAGATCCTACGAGCAGTACTTC.

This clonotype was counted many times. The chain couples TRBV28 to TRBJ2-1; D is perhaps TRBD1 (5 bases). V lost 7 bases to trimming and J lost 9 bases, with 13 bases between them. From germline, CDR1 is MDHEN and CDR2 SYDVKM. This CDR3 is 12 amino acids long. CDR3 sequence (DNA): TGTGCCAGCAATACCAGGGCTAGTGAGCAGTTCTTC. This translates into CASNTRASEQFF.

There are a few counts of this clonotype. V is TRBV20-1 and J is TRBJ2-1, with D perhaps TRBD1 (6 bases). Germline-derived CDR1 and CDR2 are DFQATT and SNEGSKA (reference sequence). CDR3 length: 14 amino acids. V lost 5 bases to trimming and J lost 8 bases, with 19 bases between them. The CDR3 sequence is CSASRDIGYDEQFF. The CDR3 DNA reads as TGCAGTGCTTCCCGGGACATAGGGTATGATGAGCAGTTCTTC.

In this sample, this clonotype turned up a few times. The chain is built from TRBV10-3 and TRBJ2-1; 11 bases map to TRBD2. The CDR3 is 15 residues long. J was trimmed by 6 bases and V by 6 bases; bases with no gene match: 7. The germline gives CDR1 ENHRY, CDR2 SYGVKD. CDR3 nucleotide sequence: TGTGCCATCAGGCCTACTAGCGGGAGCTTCAATGAGCAGTTCTTC. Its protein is CAIRPTSGSFNEQFF.

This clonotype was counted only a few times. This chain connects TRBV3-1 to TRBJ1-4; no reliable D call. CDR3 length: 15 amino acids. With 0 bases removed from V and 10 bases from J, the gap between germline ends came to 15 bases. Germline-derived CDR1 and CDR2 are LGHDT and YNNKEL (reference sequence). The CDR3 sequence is CASSQDDHPAGKLFF. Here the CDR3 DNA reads TGTGCCAGCAGCCAAGATGACCATCCAGCGGGAAAACTGTTTTTT.

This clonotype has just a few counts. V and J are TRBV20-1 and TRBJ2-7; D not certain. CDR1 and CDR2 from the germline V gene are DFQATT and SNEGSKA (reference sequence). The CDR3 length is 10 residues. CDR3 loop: CSPKSYEQYF. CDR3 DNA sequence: TGCAGCCCTAAGTCCTACGAGCAGTACTTC.

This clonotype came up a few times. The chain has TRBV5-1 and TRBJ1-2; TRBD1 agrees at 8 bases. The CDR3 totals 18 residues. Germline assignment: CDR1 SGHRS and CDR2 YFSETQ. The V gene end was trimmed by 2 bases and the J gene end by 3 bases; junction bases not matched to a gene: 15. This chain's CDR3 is CASSFSGGQGAFYYGYTF. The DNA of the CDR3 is TGCGCCAGCAGCTTCTCAGGCGGCCAGGGGGCGTTTTACTATGGCTACACCTTC.

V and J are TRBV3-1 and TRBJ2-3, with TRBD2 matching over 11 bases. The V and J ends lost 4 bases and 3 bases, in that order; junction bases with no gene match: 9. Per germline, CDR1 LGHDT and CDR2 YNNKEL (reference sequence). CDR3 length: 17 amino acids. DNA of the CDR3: TGTGCCAGCAGCCTTGACCCCCTAGCGGGAGGAACAGATACGCAGTATTTT. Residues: CASSLDPLAGGTDTQYF.

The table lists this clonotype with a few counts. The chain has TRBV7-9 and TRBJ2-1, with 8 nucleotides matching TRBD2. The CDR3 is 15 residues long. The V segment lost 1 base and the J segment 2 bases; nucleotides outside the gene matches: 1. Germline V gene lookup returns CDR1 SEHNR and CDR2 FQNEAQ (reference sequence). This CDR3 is CASSLGSGTYNEQFF. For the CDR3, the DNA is TGTGCCAGCAGCTTAGGTAGCGGGACCTACAATGAGCAGTTCTTC.

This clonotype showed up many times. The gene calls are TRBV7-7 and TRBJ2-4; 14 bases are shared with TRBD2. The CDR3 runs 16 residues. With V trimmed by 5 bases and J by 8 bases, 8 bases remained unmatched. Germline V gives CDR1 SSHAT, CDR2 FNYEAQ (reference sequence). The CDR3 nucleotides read TGTGCCAGCAGCCGAGGGACTAGCGGGAGTGAGGACATTCAGTACTTC. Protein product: CASSRGTSGSEDIQYF. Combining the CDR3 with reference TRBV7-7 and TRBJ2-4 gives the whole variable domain GAGVSQSPRYKVTKRGQDVTLRCDPISSHATLYWYQQALGQGPEFLTYFNYEAQPDKSGLPSDRFSAERPEGSISTLTIQRTEQRDSAMYRCASSRGTSGSEDIQYFGAGTRLSVL.

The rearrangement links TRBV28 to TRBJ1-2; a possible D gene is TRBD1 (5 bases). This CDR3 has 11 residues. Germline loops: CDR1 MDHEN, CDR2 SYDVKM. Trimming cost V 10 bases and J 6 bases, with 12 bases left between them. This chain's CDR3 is CATVGPHGYTF. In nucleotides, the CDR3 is TGTGCCACCGTGGGGCCCCATGGCTACACCTTC.

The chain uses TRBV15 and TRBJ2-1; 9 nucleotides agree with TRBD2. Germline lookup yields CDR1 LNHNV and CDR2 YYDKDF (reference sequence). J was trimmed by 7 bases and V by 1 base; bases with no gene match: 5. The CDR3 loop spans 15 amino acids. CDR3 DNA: TGTGCCACCAGCAGAGTAGGGCGGGAGGGGAATGAGCAGTTCTTC. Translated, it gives CATSRVGREGNEQFF.

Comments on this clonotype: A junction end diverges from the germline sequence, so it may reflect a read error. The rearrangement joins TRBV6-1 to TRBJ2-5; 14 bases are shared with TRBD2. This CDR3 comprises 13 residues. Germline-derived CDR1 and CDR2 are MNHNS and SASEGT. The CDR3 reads CASRGLAGAQGNF. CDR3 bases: TGTGCCAGCAGGGGACTAGCGGGAGCGCAAGGCAACTTC.

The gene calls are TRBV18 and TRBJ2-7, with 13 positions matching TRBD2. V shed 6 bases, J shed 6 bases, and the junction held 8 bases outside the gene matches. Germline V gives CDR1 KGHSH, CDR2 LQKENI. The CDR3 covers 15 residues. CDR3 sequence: CASSLGLAGDREQYF. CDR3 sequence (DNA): TGTGCCAGCTCCCTAGGACTAGCGGGAGATCGCGAGCAGTACTTC.

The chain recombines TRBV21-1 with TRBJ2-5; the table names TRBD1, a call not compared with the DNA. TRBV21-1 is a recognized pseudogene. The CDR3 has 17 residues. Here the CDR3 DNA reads TGTGCCAGCACGCCCAAGGGGGTGGGACAGGGAAAAGAGACCCAGTACTTC. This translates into CASTPKGVGQGKETQYF.

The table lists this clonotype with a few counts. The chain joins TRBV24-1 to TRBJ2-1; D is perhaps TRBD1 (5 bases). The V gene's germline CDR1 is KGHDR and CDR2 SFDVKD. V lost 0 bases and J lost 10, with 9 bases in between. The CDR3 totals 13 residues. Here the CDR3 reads CATSDLWGREQFF. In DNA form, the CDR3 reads TGTGCCACCAGTGATTTGTGGGGCAGAGAGCAGTTCTTC.

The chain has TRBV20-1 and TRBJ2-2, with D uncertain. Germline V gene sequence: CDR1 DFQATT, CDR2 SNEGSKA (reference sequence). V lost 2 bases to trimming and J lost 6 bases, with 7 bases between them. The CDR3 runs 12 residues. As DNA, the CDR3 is TGCAGTGCTAGACCCGGCCCCGGGGAGCTGTTTTTT. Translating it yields CSARPGPGELFF.